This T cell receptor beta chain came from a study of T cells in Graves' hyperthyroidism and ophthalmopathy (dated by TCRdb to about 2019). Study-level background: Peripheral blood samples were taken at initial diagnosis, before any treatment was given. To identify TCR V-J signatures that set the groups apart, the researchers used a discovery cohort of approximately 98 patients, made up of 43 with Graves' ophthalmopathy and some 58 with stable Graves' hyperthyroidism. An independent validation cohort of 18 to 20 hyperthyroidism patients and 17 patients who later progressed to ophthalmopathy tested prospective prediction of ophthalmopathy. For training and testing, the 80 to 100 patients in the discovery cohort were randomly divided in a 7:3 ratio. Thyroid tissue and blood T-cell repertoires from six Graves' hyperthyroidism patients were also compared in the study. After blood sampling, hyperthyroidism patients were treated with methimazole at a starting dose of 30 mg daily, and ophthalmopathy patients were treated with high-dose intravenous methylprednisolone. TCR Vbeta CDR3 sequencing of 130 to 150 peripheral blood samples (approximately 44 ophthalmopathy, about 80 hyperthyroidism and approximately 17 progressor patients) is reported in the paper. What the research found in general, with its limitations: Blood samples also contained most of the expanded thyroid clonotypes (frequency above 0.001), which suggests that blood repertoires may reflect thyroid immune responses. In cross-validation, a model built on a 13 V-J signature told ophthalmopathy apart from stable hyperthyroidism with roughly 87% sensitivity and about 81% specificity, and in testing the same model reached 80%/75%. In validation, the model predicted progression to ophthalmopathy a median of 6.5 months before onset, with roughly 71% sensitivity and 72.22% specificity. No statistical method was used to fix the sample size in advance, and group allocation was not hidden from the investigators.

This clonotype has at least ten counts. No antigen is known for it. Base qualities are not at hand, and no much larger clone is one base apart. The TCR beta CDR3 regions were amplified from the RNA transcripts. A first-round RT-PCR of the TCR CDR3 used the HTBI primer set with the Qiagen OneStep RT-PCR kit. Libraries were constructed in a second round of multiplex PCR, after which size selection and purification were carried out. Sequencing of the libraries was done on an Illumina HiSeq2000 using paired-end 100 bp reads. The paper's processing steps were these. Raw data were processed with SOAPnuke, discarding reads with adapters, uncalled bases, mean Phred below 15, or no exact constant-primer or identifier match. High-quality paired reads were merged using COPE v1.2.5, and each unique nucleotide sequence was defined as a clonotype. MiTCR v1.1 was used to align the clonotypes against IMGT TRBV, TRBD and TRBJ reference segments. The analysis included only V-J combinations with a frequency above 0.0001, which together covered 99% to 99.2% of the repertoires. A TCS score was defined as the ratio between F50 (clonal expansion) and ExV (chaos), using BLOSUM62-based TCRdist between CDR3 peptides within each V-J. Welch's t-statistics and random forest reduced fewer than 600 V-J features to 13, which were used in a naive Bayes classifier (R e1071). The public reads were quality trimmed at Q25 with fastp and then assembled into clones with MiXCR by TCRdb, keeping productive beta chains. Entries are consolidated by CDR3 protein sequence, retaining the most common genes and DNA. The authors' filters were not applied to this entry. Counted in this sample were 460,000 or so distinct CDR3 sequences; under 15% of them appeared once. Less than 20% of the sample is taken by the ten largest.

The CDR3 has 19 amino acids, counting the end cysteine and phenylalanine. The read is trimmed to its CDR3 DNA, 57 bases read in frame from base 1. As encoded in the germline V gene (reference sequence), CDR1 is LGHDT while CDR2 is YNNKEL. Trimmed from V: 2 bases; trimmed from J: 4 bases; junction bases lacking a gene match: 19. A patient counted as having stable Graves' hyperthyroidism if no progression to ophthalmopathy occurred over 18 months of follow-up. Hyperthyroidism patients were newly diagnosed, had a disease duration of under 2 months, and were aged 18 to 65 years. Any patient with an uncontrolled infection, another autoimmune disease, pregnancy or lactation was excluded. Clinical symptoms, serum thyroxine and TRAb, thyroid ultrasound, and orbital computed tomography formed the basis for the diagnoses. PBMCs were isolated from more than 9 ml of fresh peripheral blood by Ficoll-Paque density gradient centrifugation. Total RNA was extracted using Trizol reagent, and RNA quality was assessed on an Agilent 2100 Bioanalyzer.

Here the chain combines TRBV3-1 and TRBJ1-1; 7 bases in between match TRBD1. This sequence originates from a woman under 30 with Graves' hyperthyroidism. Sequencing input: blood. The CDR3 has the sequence CASSQRRSRTGGGFTEAFF. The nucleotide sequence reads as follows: TGTGCCAGCAGCCAAAGACGTTCACGGACAGGAGGGGGATTCACTGAAGCTTTCTTT.